Sequencing of this T cell receptor beta chain was carried out in a study of response to subunit inactivated influenza vaccine. Study findings and constraints: Seasonal influenza vaccination, on each occasion, was suggested by the authors to recruit few new T cells.

From the RT-PCR reads, TCRdb called clonotypes with MiXCR, one entry per CDR3 protein. The sample records 500,000 to 600,000 distinct CDR3 sequences, around 13% being singletons. In this sample, this clonotype turned up a few times. No antigen is known for it. The CDR3 totals 15 residues. Germline loops: CDR1 MNHEY, CDR2 SVGAGI. The ends were cut back, 2 bases at V and 4 bases at J, with 13 bases in the middle. This chain connects TRBV6-5 to TRBJ2-3, with D tentatively TRBD2 (7 bases). Specimen: PBMCs from blood, collected roughly 12 days after vaccination. This sequence was found in a man aged 50 to 60 who received an inactivated influenza vaccine. The CDR3 DNA reads TGTGCCAGCAGTTACAGGGGGGGGCTGTCAGATACGCAGTATTTT. Protein sequence: CASSYRGGLSDTQYF.